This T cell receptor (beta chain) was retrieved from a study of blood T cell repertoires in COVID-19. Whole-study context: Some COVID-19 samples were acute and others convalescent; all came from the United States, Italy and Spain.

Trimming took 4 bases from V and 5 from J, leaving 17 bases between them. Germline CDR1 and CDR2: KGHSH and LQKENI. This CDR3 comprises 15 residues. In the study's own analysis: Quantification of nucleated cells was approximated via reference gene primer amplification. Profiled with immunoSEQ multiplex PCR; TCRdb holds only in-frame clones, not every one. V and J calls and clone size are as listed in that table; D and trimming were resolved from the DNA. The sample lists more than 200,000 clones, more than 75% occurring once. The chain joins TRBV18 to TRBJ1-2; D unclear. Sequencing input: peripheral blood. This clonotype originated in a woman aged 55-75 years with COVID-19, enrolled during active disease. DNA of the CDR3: TGTGCCAGCTCACGAGAGGGCCCCCTCGGATATGGCTACACCTTC. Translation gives CASSREGPLGYGYTF. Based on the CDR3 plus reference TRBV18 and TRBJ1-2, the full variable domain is NAGVMQNPRHLVRRRGQEARLRCSPMKGHSHVYWYRQLPEEGLKFMVYLQKENIIDESGMPKERFSAEFPKEGPSILRIQQVVRGDSAAYFCASSREGPLGYGYTFGSGTRLTVV.